A single sample is the source of the 14 T cell receptor beta chains below, sequenced in a study of T cell repertoires in cytomegalovirus infection. TCRdb ran MiXCR on the reads and lists one entry per CDR3 protein. The sample contains roughly 180,000 distinct CDR3 sequences, about 20% of which appear only once. These receptors have no identified antigens. The sequencing used CD8+ T cells from cultured PBMCs, collected from culture after CMV antigen stimulation. These receptors were collected from a human donor in good health (CMV status not recorded). Some clones in this sample may be carry-over from other donors' samples.

This clonotype is medium-sized. The chain recombines TRBV7-2 with TRBJ2-2, with 10 bases identical to TRBD2. CDR3 length: 16 amino acids. V lost 5 bases to trimming and J lost 7 bases; unmatched junction nucleotides: 10. CDR1 and CDR2 (germline): SGHTA, FQGNSA. This CDR3 is CASSQQAGGPRGELFF. DNA for the CDR3: TGTGCCAGCAGCCAGCAAGCGGGGGGGCCTCGCGGGGAGCTGTTTTTT.

For the CDR3, the DNA is TGTGCCAGCAGCTTATCGACAGGGCTAAGGAACACTGAAGCTTTCTTT. This encodes CASSLSTGLRNTEAFF. The chain combines TRBV7-2 with TRBJ1-1, with 7 bases identical to TRBD1. The CDR3 spans 16 residues. J was trimmed by 1 base and V by 2 bases; bases with no gene match: 7. Germline assignment: CDR1 SGHTA and CDR2 FQGNSA.

Only a few counts were recorded for this clonotype. The V call is TRBV7-8, the J call TRBJ2-1; 10 positions match TRBD2. Germline lookup yields CDR1 SGHVS and CDR2 FQNEAQ. The CDR3 loop spans 13 amino acids. V lost 5 bases, J lost 9 bases, and 4 bases stayed unmatched. In DNA, the CDR3 is TGTGCCAGCAGCCGTAGCGGGGGGAGTGAGCAGTTCTTC. Its translation: CASSRSGGSEQFF.

This clonotype was detected only a few times. The chain's CDR3 is CASSDGTSGGMNYEQYF. In nucleotides, the CDR3 is TGTGCCAGCAGCGACGGGACTAGCGGGGGGATGAACTACGAGCAGTACTTC. The rearrangement links TRBV7-9 to TRBJ2-7; 15 nucleotides line up with TRBD2. Trimming cost V 5 bases and J 3 bases; bases outside gene matches: 8. The CDR3 has 17 residues. The germline V gene encodes CDR1 SEHNR and CDR2 FQNEAQ (reference sequence).

This clonotype has more than one count but fewer than ten. The rearrangement uses TRBV12-3 or TRBV12-4 and TRBJ1-5, with D perhaps matching TRBD1 (6 bases). The CDR3 runs 15 residues. V lost 7 bases and J lost 2, with 15 bases in between. The CDR3 DNA sequence: TGTGCCAGCACCCAGACACAGGGAGGCAATCAGCCCCAGCATTTT. Residues: CASTQTQGGNQPQHF.

The rearrangement joins TRBV4-3 to TRBJ2-7; 7 bases fit TRBD2. V shed 3 bases and J 4 bases; nucleotides not matched to a gene: 6. CDR1 LGHNA and CDR2 YSLEER come from the germline V gene. CDR3 size: 14 residues. The CDR3 reads CASSHGGGGYEQYF. In DNA form, the CDR3 reads TGCGCCAGCAGCCATGGTGGGGGAGGGTACGAGCAGTACTTC.

This clonotype appeared a few times. The chain has TRBV29-1 and TRBJ1-2; 9 nucleotides agree with TRBD1. Germline V CDR1 and CDR2: SQVTM, ANQGSEA. The CDR3 is 12 amino acids. Trimming took 6 bases from V and 6 from J; bases not matched to a gene: 5. The CDR3 spells CSVHGQGNGYTF. CDR3 nucleotide sequence: TGCAGCGTCCACGGACAGGGGAATGGCTACACCTTC.

The rearrangement links TRBV7-8 to TRBJ1-5, with a weak D call TRBD1 (5 bases). Germline V gene sequence: CDR1 SGHVS, CDR2 FQNEAQ. V was pared by 1 base and J by 9 bases, with 16 bases between. The CDR3 sequence is 15 residues long. The CDR3 coding sequence is TGTGCCAGCAGCTTAGTAACGGGGGTTCAAGGGCCCCAGCATTTT. Its translation is CASSLVTGVQGPQHF.

This clonotype was counted between two and nine times. This chain uses TRBV20-1 with TRBJ2-5; D may be TRBD1 (6 bases). V lost 5 bases to trimming and J lost 4 bases, with 20 bases between them. The CDR3 is 15 amino acids. CDR1 DFQATT and CDR2 SNEGSKA come from the germline V gene (reference sequence). CDR3 sequence (DNA): TGCAGTGCTGCCCGCGGGCAGGGGTTGATAGAGACCCAGTACTTC. This translates into CSAARGQGLIETQYF.

Only a few counts were recorded for this clonotype. The V call is TRBV7-8, the J call TRBJ1-1; TRBD1 aligns across 7 bases. V was clipped by 7 bases and J by 1 base; unmatched bases: 6. There are 14 residues in the CDR3. From germline, CDR1 is SGHVS and CDR2 FQNEAQ. The CDR3 reads CASTPDRTNTEAFF. The CDR3 DNA follows: TGTGCCAGCACCCCGGACAGGACGAACACTGAAGCTTTCTTT.

This clonotype was seen more than once but under ten times. The rearrangement links TRBV7-9 to TRBJ1-5; TRBD1 agrees at 7 bases. Germline assignment: CDR1 SEHNR and CDR2 FQNEAQ (reference sequence). V shed 1 base and J 0 bases; nucleotides not matched to a gene: 3. The CDR3 has 16 amino acids. The CDR3 DNA reads TGTGCCAGCAGCTTAGTAGGGGGCCTTAGCAATCAGCCCCAGCATTTT. Residues: CASSLVGGLSNQPQHF.

The rearrangement links TRBV6-2 or TRBV6-3 to TRBJ1-1; no definite D call. The CDR3 covers 14 residues. V was trimmed by 4 bases and J by 4 bases, leaving 13 bases between them. Germline CDR1 MNHEY, CDR2 SVGEGT. CDR3 region: CASSLMSAGTEAFF. CDR3 in DNA: TGTGCCAGCAGTTTGATGTCGGCGGGCACTGAAGCTTTCTTT.

This clonotype has just a few counts. V is TRBV7-2 and J is TRBJ2-4; 8 bases are shared with TRBD2. V shed 0 bases, J shed 6 bases, and the junction held 4 bases outside the gene matches. CDR3 length: 15 residues. Germline V gene sequence: CDR1 SGHTA, CDR2 FQGNSA. The CDR3 bases are TGTGCCAGCAGCTTAGCACGGGGGGGCCCAAACATTCAGTACTTC. This sequence encodes CASSLARGGPNIQYF.

This CDR3 reads CASSLLGREAFF. The CDR3 nucleotides are TGTGCCAGCAGCTTATTGGGCCGTGAAGCTTTCTTT. The chain couples TRBV7-9 to TRBJ1-1; the D is unclear. CDR3 length: 12 amino acids. V lost 2 bases to trimming and J lost 7 bases, with 8 bases between them. CDR1 and CDR2 (germline): SEHNR, FQNEAQ (reference sequence). The variable domain in full, completed from reference TRBV7-9 and TRBJ1-1, reads DTGVSQNPRHKITKRGQNVTFRCDPISEHNRLYWYRQTLGQGPEFLTYFQNEAQLEKSRLLSDRFSAERPKGSFSTLEIQRTEQGDSAMYLCASSLLGREAFFGQGTRLTVV.